This T cell receptor beta chain stems from a study of shared clonotypes between healthy human individuals. Notes on the study in general: The naive CD4 repertoires of a handful of donors were compared, and around 4.9% of clonotypes were shared.

Assay execution took place at the deep level. On sorted subsets, replicate PCRs used 200 to 250 ng DNA, or 25,000 to 35,000 T cell genomes. This table comes from immunoSEQ multiplex PCR, and its TCRdb copy is limited to in-frame clones, with some not included. The sample yields a few million clones, around 94% seen once. All donors were Caucasian adults living in Nashville, Tennessee. As regards this clone: The target antigen is unknown.

The TCR comes from a man aged 18 to 30 in good health. The sequenced material came from naive CD4+ T cells sorted from blood. Subset reported: CD45RA+ positively selected.

CDR3 DNA: TGTGCCAGCAGCCTCCGGGACAATCAGCCCCAGCATTTT. Encoded protein: CASSLRDNQPQHF. The rearrangement joins TRBV27 to TRBJ1-5; no firm D call. The V and J ends lost 6 bases and 3 bases respectively, with 9 bases between them. In germline, CDR1 is MNHEY, CDR2 SMNVEV (reference sequence). The CDR3 contains 13 residues.